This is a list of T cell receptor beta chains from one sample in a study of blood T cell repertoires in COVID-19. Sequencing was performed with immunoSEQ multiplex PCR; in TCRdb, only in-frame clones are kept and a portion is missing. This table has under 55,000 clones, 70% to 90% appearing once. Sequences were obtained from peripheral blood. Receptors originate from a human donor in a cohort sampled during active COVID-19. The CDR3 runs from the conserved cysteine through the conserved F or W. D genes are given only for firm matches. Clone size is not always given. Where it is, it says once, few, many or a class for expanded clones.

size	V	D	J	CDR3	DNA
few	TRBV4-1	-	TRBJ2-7	CASSQDSSSLPLVGQYF	TGCGCCAGCAGCCAAGATTCTAGCTCCCTCCCTTTAGTCGGGCAGTACTTC
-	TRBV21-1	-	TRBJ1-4	CAIPSVGTDRRGTNEKLFF	TGTGCCATCCCCTCAGTAGGTACGGACCGACGAGGGACTAATGAAAAACTGTTTTTT
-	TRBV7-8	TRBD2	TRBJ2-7	CASSLASRLAGRYEQYF	TGTGCCAGCAGCTTAGCCTCCAGACTAGCGGGAAGGTACGAGCAGTACTTC
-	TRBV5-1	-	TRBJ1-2	CASSLTSGNRYGYTF	TGCGCCAGCAGCTTAACCTCCGGGAACCGCTATGGCTACACCTTC
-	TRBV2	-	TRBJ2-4	CASSERETKNIQYF	TGTGCCAGCAGTGAACGGGAGACCAAAAACATTCAGTACTTC
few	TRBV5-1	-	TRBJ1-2	CASSPRGSDGYTF	TGCGCCAGCAGCCCTAGGGGGTCGGATGGCTACACCTTC
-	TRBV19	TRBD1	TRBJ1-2	CASSMDRGSEVGYTF	TGTGCCAGTAGTATGGACAGGGGGAGTGAGGTGGGCTACACCTTC
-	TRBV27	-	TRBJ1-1	CASSYAKGLNTEAFF	TGTGCCAGCAGTTACGCGAAGGGGCTGAACACTGAAGCTTTCTTT
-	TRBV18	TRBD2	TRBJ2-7	CASSPAGLAGAAYEQYF	TGTGCCAGCTCACCAGCCGGACTAGCGGGGGCCGCCTACGAGCAGTACTTC
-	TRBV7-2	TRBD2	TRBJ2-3	CASSLTSGRTDTQYF	TGTGCCAGCAGCCTAACTAGCGGGCGGACAGATACGCAGTATTTT
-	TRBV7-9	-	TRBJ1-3	CASSLVRGGLTSGNTIYF	TGTGCCAGCAGCTTAGTCCGCGGAGGGCTTACCTCTGGAAACACCATATATTTT
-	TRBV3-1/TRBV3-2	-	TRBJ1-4	CASSQDSVEKLFF	TGTGCCAGCAGCCAAGATTCGGTTGAAAAACTGTTTTTT
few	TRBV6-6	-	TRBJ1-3	CACTGPGNTIYF	TGTGCCTGCACAGGGCCTGGAAACACCATATATTTT
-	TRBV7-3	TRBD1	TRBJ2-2	CASSFGQGATGELFF	TGTGCCAGCAGCTTCGGACAGGGGGCCACCGGGGAGCTGTTTTTT
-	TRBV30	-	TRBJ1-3	CAWMVRAGNTIYF	TGTGCCTGGATGGTCCGGGCTGGAAACACCATATATTTT
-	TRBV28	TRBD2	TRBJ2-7	CASSEGTSGSYEQYF	TGTGCCAGCAGTGAAGGGACTAGCGGGAGCTACGAGCAGTACTTC
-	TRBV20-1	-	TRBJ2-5	CSAAASKTQYF	TGCAGTGCCGCCGCGTCGAAGACCCAGTACTTC
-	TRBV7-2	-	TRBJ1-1	CASSTHLRGTEAFF	TGTGCCAGCAGCACGCACCTACGGGGGACTGAAGCTTTCTTT
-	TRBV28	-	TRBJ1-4	CASAVSSGGVSKLFF	TGTGCCAGCGCCGTTTCGAGCGGAGGGGTCTCAAAACTGTTTTTT
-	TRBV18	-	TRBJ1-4	CASSIQDEKLFF	TGTGCCAGCTCAATACAGGATGAAAAACTGTTTTTT
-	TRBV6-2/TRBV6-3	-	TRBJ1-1	CASSYPRGGLDTEAFF	TGTGCCAGCAGTTATCCGAGGGGGGGCCTAGACACTGAAGCTTTCTTT
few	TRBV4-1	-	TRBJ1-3	CASSKTLTYSGNTIYF	TGCGCCAGCAGCAAAACGCTGACTTACTCTGGAAACACCATATATTTT
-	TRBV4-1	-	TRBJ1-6	CASSQDYPQTSSYNSPLHF	TGCGCCAGCAGCCAAGACTACCCGCAGACAAGCTCCTATAATTCACCCCTCCACTTT
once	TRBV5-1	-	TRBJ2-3	CASSPTGDRTDTQYF	TGCGCCAGCAGCCCTACTGGAGACCGCACAGATACGCAGTATTTT
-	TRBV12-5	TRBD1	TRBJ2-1	CASGSPGTVLNEQFF	TGTGCTAGTGGTTCTCCCGGGACAGTGCTCAATGAGCAGTTCTTC
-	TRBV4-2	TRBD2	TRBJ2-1	CASSQELAGGLGSYNEQFF	TGTGCCAGCAGCCAGGAACTAGCGGGGGGGTTAGGTTCCTACAATGAGCAGTTCTTC
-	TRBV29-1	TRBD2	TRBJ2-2	CSVEMAGGPNTGELFF	TGCAGCGTTGAAATGGCGGGAGGCCCGAACACCGGGGAGCTGTTTTTT
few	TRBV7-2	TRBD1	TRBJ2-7	CASSATGTGVHEQYF	TGTGCCAGCAGCGCTACCGGGACAGGGGTCCACGAGCAGTACTTC
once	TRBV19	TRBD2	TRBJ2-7	CASSIRRGLGLAGARSYEQYF	TGTGCCAGTAGTATACGTCGAGGTCTGGGACTAGCGGGAGCGCGCTCCTACGAGCAGTACTTC